This TCR beta chain stems from a study of cytomegalovirus exposure and HLA in healthy donors. Study results and limitations: Presence/absence analyses took donor sequencing depth as roughly uniform. Rare TCR sequences predominated, though certain public TCRs were found in many donors.

In regard to this clone: Its antigen is not known.

The PCR made use of 60 Vbeta and 13 Jbeta primers. TCRdb's copy holds only in-frame clones and misses some; the assay was immunoSEQ multiplex PCR. The sample comprises fewer than 250,000 clones, 70% to 85% of which are singletons, and 3.4% rests with the top ten. There were likely unrecorded immune exposures, though donors were nominally healthy when sampled. The TCR was taken from a man in his forties in good health and CMV-seropositive. Sequenced sample: PBMCs.

The CDR3 DNA sequence: TGTGCCAGCAGTTACTCAGGCGGGAGGGCCACTGAAGCTTTCTTT. Amino acids: CASSYSGGRATEAFF. The chain combines TRBV6-5 with TRBJ1-1; D gene unclear. Trimming left V 0 bases short and J 4 bases short, with 12 bases between. The CDR3 length is 15 residues. Germline V gives CDR1 MNHEY, CDR2 SVGAGI.